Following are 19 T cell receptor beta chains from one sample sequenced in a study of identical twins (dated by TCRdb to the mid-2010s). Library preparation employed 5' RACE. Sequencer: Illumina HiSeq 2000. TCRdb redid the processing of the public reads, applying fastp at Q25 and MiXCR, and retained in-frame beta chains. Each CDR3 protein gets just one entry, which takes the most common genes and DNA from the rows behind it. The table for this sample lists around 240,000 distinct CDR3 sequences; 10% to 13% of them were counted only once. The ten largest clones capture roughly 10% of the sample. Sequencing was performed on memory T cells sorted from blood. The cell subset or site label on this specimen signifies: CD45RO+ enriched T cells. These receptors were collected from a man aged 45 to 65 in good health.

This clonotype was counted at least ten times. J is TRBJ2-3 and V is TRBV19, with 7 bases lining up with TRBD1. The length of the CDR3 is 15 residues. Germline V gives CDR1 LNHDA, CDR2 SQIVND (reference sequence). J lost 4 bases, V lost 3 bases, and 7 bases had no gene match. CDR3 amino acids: CASSIIGGGPDTQYF. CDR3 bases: TGTGCCAGTAGTATCATAGGGGGCGGGCCAGATACGCAGTATTTT.

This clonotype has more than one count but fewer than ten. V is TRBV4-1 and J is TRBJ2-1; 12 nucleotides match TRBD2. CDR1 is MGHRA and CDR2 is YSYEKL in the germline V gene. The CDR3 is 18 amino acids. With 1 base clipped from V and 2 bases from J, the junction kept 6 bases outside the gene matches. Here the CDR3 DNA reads TGCGCCAGCAGCCAAGGGAGGGCTAGCGGGAGGGCCTACAATGAGCAGTTCTTC. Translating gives CASSQGRASGRAYNEQFF.

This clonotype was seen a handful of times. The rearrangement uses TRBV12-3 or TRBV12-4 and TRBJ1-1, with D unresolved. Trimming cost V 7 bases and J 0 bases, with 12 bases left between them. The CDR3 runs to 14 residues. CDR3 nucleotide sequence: TGTGCCAGCACCCTTAGGAGTTTGAACACTGAAGCTTTCTTT. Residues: CASTLRSLNTEAFF.

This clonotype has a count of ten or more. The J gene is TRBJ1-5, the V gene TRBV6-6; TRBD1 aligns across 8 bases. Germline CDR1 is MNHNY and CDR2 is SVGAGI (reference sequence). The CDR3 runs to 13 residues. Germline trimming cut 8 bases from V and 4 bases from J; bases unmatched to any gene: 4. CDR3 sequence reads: CASQDRENQPQHF. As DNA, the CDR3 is TGTGCCAGCCAGGACAGGGAAAATCAGCCCCAGCATTTT.

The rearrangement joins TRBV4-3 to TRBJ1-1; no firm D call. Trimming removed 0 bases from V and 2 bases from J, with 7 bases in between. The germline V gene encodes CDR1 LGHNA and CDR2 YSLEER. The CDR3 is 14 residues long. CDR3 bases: TGCGCCAGCAGCCAAGAGAAAAGAAACACTGAAGCTTTCTTT. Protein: CASSQEKRNTEAFF.

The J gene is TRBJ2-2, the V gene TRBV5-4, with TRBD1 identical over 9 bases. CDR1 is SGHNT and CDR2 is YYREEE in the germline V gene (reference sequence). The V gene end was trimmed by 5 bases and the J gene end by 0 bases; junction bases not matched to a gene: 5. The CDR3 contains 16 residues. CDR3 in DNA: TGTGCCAGCAGGCAGACAGGGGGGACGAACACCGGGGAGCTGTTTTTT. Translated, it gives CASRQTGGTNTGELFF.

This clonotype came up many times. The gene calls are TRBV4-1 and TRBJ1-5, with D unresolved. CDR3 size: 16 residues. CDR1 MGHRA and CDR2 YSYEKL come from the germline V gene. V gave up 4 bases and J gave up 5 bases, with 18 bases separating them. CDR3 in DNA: TGCGCCAGCAGCCTGAGTTTCACCGGTGGGGATCAGCCCCAGCATTTT. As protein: CASSLSFTGGDQPQHF.

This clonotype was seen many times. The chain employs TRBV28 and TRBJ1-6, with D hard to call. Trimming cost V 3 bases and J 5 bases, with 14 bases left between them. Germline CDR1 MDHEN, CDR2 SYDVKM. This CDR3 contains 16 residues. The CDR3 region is CASSFRYAPNNSPLHF. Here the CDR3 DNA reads TGTGCCAGCAGTTTCAGATACGCCCCGAATAATTCACCCCTCCACTTT.

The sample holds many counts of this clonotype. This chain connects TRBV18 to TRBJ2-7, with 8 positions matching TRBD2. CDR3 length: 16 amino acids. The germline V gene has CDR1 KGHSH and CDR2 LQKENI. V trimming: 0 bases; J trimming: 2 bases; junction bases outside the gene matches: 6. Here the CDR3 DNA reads TGTGCCAGCTCACCACCGGGCACTAGCGGAACCTACGAGCAGTACTTC. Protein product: CASSPPGTSGTYEQYF.

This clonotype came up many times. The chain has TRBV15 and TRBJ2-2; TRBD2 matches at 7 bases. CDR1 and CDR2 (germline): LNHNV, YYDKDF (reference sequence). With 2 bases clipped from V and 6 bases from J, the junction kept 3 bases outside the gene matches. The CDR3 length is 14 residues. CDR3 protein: CATSRMGGAGELFF. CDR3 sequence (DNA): TGTGCCACCAGCAGAATGGGGGGGGCCGGGGAGCTGTTTTTT.

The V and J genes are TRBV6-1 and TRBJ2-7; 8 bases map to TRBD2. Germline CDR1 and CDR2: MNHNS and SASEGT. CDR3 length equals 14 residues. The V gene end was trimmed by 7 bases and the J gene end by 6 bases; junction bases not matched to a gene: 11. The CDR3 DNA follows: TGTGCCAGCAACCTCCGGGGGGGCCTGGGCGAGCAGTACTTC. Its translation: CASNLRGGLGEQYF.

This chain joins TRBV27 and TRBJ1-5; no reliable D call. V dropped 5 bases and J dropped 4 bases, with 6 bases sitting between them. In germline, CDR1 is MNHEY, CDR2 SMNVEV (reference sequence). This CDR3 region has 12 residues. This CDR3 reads CASSQTNQPQHF. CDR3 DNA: TGTGCCAGCAGTCAGACGAATCAGCCCCAGCATTTT.

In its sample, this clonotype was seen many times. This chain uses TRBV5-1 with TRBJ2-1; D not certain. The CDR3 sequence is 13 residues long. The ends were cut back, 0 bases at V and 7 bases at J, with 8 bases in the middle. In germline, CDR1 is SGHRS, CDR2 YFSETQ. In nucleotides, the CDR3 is TGCGCCAGCAGCTTGGGGTTCGGGAATGAGCAGTTCTTC. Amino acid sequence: CASSLGFGNEQFF.

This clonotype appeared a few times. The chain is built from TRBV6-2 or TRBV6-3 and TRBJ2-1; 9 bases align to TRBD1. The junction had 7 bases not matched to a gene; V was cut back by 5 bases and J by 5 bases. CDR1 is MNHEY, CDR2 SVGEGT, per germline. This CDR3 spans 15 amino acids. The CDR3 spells CASSPWDRDHNEQFF. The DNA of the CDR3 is TGTGCCAGCAGTCCCTGGGACAGGGACCACAATGAGCAGTTCTTC.

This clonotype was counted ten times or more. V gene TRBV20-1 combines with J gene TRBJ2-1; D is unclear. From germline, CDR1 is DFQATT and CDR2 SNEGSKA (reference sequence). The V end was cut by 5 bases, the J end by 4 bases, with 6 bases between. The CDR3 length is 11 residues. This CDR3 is CSADKYNEQFF. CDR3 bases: TGCAGTGCTGATAAGTACAATGAGCAGTTCTTC.

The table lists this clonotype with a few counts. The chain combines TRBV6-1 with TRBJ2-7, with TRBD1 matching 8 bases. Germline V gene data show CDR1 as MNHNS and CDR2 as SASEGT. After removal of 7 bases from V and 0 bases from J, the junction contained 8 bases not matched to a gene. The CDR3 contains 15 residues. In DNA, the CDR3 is TGTGCCAGCAAAAGGGGACAGGAAAGCTCCTACGAGCAGTACTTC. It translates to CASKRGQESSYEQYF.

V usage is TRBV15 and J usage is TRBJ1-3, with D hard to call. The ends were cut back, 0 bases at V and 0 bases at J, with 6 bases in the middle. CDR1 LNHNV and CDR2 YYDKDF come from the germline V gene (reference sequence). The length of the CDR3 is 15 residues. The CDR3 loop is CATSREVGSGNTIYF. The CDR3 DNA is TGTGCCACCAGCAGAGAGGTGGGCTCTGGAAACACCATATATTTT.

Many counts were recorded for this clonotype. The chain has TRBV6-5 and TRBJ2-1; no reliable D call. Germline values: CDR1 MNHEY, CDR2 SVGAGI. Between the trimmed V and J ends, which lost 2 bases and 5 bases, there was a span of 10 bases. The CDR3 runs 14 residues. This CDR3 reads CASSYPRKDNEQFF. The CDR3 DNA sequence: TGTGCCAGCAGTTACCCGCGCAAGGACAATGAGCAGTTCTTC.

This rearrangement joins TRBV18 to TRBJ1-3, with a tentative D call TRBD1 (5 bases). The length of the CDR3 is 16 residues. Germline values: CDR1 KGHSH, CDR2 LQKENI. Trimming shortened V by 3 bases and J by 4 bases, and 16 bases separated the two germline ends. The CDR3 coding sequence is TGTGCCAGCTCACCGCTTCTCCAGGGAGCAGGAAACACCATATATTTT. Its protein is CASSPLLQGAGNTIYF.